A single sample is the source of the 27 T cell receptor beta chains below, sequenced in a study of blood T cell repertoires in COVID-19 (dated by TCRdb to about 2020). Receptors were amplified or captured by the immunoSEQ multiplex PCR assay. TCRdb obtained this table from immuneACCESS and retained in-frame rearrangements with V and J assigned. These tables miss some clones; where compared with another copy, unresolved V genes account for less than half of the shortfall, and the remainder is unexplained. For this sample the table gives over 200,000 clones, of which 83% were detected only once. The ten largest make up roughly 1.3% of the sample. The sample was peripheral blood. All receptors derive from a woman in her twenties or thirties with COVID-19, enrolled during active disease.

The chain uses TRBV27 and TRBJ1-6; D might be TRBD1 (5 bases). V lost 4 bases and J 7 bases, leaving 14 bases between the germline ends. There are 15 residues in the CDR3. CDR1 and CDR2 from the germline V gene are MNHEY and SMNVEV (reference sequence). CDR3 coding DNA: TGTGCCAGCAGTTCCCGGGGGACTTTGAATTCACCCCTCCACTTT. Translated: CASSSRGTLNSPLHF.

The V gene is TRBV6-5, the J gene TRBJ2-7; weak D call: TRBD2 (6 bases). The CDR3 length is 15 residues. V dropped 8 bases and J dropped 3 bases, with 20 bases sitting between them. Germline loops: CDR1 MNHEY, CDR2 SVGAGI. CDR3 DNA sequence: TGTGCCAGCCTCAAGTTTAGCGGCGGACTCTACGAGCAGTACTTC. Translated: CASLKFSGGLYEQYF.

The chain carries TRBV7-2 and TRBJ1-1; perhaps TRBD1 as D (5 bases). The V and J ends lost 3 bases and 0 bases respectively, with 17 bases between them. Germline CDR1 and CDR2: SGHTA and FQGNSA. The CDR3 is 17 residues long. CDR3 protein: CASSLPHGDWMNTEAFF. CDR3 nucleotide sequence: TGTGCCAGCAGCTTGCCCCATGGGGACTGGATGAACACTGAAGCTTTCTTT.

In its sample, this clone was seen once. The chain uses TRBV9 and TRBJ2-3; TRBD2 matches 8 bases. With 3 bases clipped from V and 2 bases from J, the junction kept 5 bases outside the gene matches. Germline loops: CDR1 SGDLS, CDR2 YYNGEE. This CDR3 has 15 residues. CDR3 residues: CASSENSGVTDTQYF. As DNA, the CDR3 is TGTGCCAGCAGCGAGAATAGCGGGGTCACAGATACGCAGTATTTT.

The chain couples TRBV18 to TRBJ1-4, with 7 bases fitting TRBD1. Germline trimming cut 3 bases from V and 2 bases from J; bases unmatched to any gene: 0. The CDR3 is 14 amino acids. Germline lookup yields CDR1 KGHSH and CDR2 LQKENI. The CDR3 protein is CASSPGQTNEKLFF. The DNA for the CDR3 is TGTGCCAGCTCACCGGGACAGACTAATGAAAAACTGTTTTTT.

The chain couples TRBV19 to TRBJ2-1; D call uncertain. From germline, CDR1 is LNHDA and CDR2 SQIVND (reference sequence). The ends were cut back, 4 bases at V and 8 bases at J, with 9 bases in the middle. This CDR3 comprises 12 residues. The CDR3 sequence: CASSSPRYEQFF. The CDR3 nucleotides read TGTGCCAGTAGTAGTCCCAGATATGAGCAGTTCTTC.

This rearrangement joins TRBV18 to TRBJ2-5; tentatively, D is TRBD2 (6 bases). The CDR3 consists of 14 residues. Deletions cut 2 bases from V and 5 bases from J, with 12 bases between. Looked up from germline, CDR1 is KGHSH and CDR2 is LQKENI. The CDR3: CASSPGGVRETQYF. The CDR3 nucleotides are TGTGCCAGCTCACCAGGAGGGGTGCGGGAGACCCAGTACTTC. The variable domain in full, completed from reference TRBV18 and TRBJ2-5, reads NAGVMQNPRHLVRRRGQEARLRCSPMKGHSHVYWYRQLPEEGLKFMVYLQKENIIDESGMPKERFSAEFPKEGPSILRIQQVVRGDSAAYFCASSPGGVRETQYFGPGTRLLVL.

J is TRBJ2-2 and V is TRBV6-4; a weak D match, TRBD1 (6 bases). The ends were cut back, 4 bases at V and 8 bases at J, with 14 bases in the middle. Germline V gene lookup returns CDR1 MRHNA and CDR2 SNTAGT. This CDR3 is 14 amino acids long. CDR3 loop: CASSATGSLGELFF. In DNA, the CDR3 is TGTGCCAGCAGTGCCACAGGGTCGTTGGGGGAGCTGTTTTTT.

The chain combines TRBV10-3 with TRBJ2-7; tentative D call: TRBD2 (7 bases). Trimming removed 6 bases at V and 6 bases at J, with 24 bases between. This CDR3 region has 16 residues. The germline CDR1 and CDR2 sequences are ENHRY and SYGVKD. The CDR3 protein is CAISSTGGPQGSEQYF. The CDR3 nucleotides are TGTGCCATCAGCAGTACGGGGGGCCCACAGGGATCCGAGCAGTACTTC.

V gene TRBV27 combines with J gene TRBJ1-1; D unclear. Germline values: CDR1 MNHEY, CDR2 SMNVEV (reference sequence). This CDR3 has 13 residues. V was cut by 5 bases and J by 5 bases, with 12 bases left in between. The CDR3 DNA reads TGTGCCAGCAGTCGTGTGACTGGGACTGAAGCTTTCTTT. Translating it yields CASSRVTGTEAFF.

This clone was recorded only once. The V and J genes are TRBV9 and TRBJ2-5; D not certain. V lost 0 bases and J 4 bases, leaving 7 bases between the germline ends. The germline V gene encodes CDR1 SGDLS and CDR2 YYNGEE. This CDR3 contains 13 residues. The CDR3 loop is CASSVVPGETQYF. Written as DNA, the CDR3 is TGTGCCAGCAGCGTAGTACCGGGAGAGACCCAGTACTTC. The full variable domain, its missing parts supplied by reference TRBV9 and TRBJ2-5, is DSGVTQTPKHLITATGQRVTLRCSPRSGDLSVYWYQQSLDQGLQFLIQYYNGEERAKGNILERFSAQQFPDLHSELNLSSLELGDSALYFCASSVVPGETQYFGPGTRLLVL.

The gene calls are TRBV13 and TRBJ1-5; D is perhaps TRBD1 (5 bases). Germline lookup yields CDR1 PRHDT and CDR2 FYEKMQ (reference sequence). V lost 6 bases and J 2 bases, leaving 11 bases between the germline ends. The CDR3 contains 14 residues. The CDR3 DNA follows: TGTGCCAGCAGACGCGGGGGTGGCAATCAGCCCCAGCATTTT. This codes for CASRRGGGNQPQHF.

Remarks on this clone: Other DNA sequences in the sample encode the same CDR3. This chain joins TRBV5-1 and TRBJ1-2; D not resolved. CDR3 length: 12 amino acids. Germline V lookup: CDR1 SGHRS, CDR2 YFSETQ. Between the trimmed V and J ends, which lost 4 bases and 4 bases, there was a span of 8 bases. Here the CDR3 DNA reads TGCGCCAGCAGCCTGGACGGCTATGGCTACACCTTC. It yields the protein CASSLDGYGYTF.

The chain has TRBV19 and TRBJ2-3; D is perhaps TRBD1 (5 bases). The CDR3 is 14 amino acids. Germline V gene sequence: CDR1 LNHDA, CDR2 SQIVND (reference sequence). V lost 3 bases and J lost 2, with 9 bases in between. DNA of the CDR3: TGTGCCAGTAGTATTCAGGGCAACACAGATACGCAGTATTTT. Amino acid sequence: CASSIQGNTDTQYF.

Turning to this clone: In the same sample, other DNA sequences code for this CDR3. The chain has TRBV4-1 and TRBJ2-5, with TRBD1 matching 7 bases. The junction had 2 bases not matched to a gene; V was cut back by 5 bases and J by 2 bases. The CDR3 contains 13 residues. Germline V CDR1 and CDR2: MGHRA, YSYEKL. CDR3 sequence (DNA): TGCGCCAGCAGCTTGGGACAGCAAGAGACCCAGTACTTC. It codes for CASSLGQQETQYF.

The chain couples TRBV6-4 to TRBJ2-2; TRBD1 matches 9 bases. Germline trimming cut 2 bases from V and 2 bases from J; bases unmatched to any gene: 3. The CDR3 contains 16 residues. Looked up from germline, CDR1 is MRHNA and CDR2 is SNTAGT. CDR3 sequence reads: CASSDGGQGNTGELFF. In DNA form, the CDR3 reads TGTGCCAGCAGTGACGGGGGACAGGGCAACACCGGGGAGCTGTTTTTT.

This rearrangement joins TRBV7-9 to TRBJ1-4, with 10 bases lining up with TRBD1. The length of the CDR3 is 15 residues. CDR1 SEHNR and CDR2 FQNEAQ come from the germline V gene (reference sequence). V shed 5 bases and J 8 bases; nucleotides not matched to a gene: 8. For the CDR3, the DNA is TGTGCCAGCAGCACCGGACAGGGGGAAGCGGAAAAACTGTTTTTT. It specifies CASSTGQGEAEKLFF.

The chain employs TRBV28 and TRBJ2-7; 8 bases agree with TRBD1. There are 15 residues in the CDR3. The J segment lost 9 bases and the V segment lost 7 bases, leaving 17 bases of the junction unmatched. Germline V lookup: CDR1 MDHEN, CDR2 SYDVKM. The CDR3 protein is CASTGFDRGASGQYF. The CDR3 coding sequence is TGTGCCAGCACCGGCTTTGACAGGGGCGCGAGTGGGCAGTACTTC.

This clone was counted only a few times. The V gene is TRBV18, the J gene TRBJ1-3; D is unresolved. With 5 bases removed from V and 0 bases from J, the gap between germline ends came to 11 bases. In germline, CDR1 is KGHSH, CDR2 LQKENI. This CDR3 is 15 amino acids long. The CDR3 coding sequence is TGTGCCAGCTCAAGAGGCACCAACTCTGGAAACACCATATATTTT. Its translation is CASSRGTNSGNTIYF.

A few counts support this clone. This sequence joins TRBV12-3 or TRBV12-4 and TRBJ1-3, with a weak D call TRBD1 (5 bases). Trimming removed 11 bases at V and 0 bases at J, with 11 bases between. This CDR3 region has 13 residues. The CDR3 loop reads CASGSSSGNTIYF. In nucleotides, the CDR3 is TGTGCCTCAGGGTCCAGCTCTGGAAACACCATATATTTT.

The chain carries TRBV6-6 and TRBJ2-3; D is possibly TRBD2 (6 bases). The V end lost 8 bases, the J end lost 5 bases, and 17 bases lay between the germline ends. The CDR3 loop spans 14 amino acids. The V gene's germline CDR1 is MNHNY and CDR2 SVGAGI (reference sequence). The CDR3 region has the DNA TGTGCCAGCCGGCTAGCGATAACTGGAGATACGCAGTATTTT. This encodes CASRLAITGDTQYF.

This chain connects TRBV7-6 to TRBJ2-2, with 13 bases identical to TRBD2. V was clipped by 6 bases and J by 8 bases; unmatched bases: 9. The CDR3 covers 16 residues. Germline lookup yields CDR1 SGHVS and CDR2 FNYEAQ. The CDR3 here is CASRQGTSGTLGELFF. The CDR3 DNA follows: TGTGCCAGCAGACAAGGGACTAGCGGGACTCTGGGGGAGCTGTTTTTT.

J is TRBJ2-3 and V is TRBV6-5; 7 bases are a match to TRBD1. Per the germline V gene, CDR1 is MNHEY and CDR2 is SVGAGI. This CDR3 is built from 13 residues. V shed 8 bases, J shed 6 bases, and the junction held 8 bases outside the gene matches. The CDR3 loop is CASRRGQGDTQYF. CDR3 nucleotides: TGTGCCAGCCGTAGGGGGCAGGGTGATACGCAGTATTTT.

V usage is TRBV15 and J usage is TRBJ1-2; no reliable D call. There are 16 residues in the CDR3. V gave up 2 bases and J gave up 4 bases, with 17 bases separating them. The germline V gene encodes CDR1 LNHNV and CDR2 YYDKDF (reference sequence). CDR3 protein: CATSRPSTPEGYGYTF. The CDR3 nucleotides read TGTGCCACCAGCAGACCATCGACCCCGGAGGGCTATGGCTACACCTTC.

This chain joins TRBV7-2 and TRBJ2-3; 12 bases align to TRBD2. With 6 bases clipped from V and 0 bases from J, the junction kept 10 bases outside the gene matches. Germline CDR1 is SGHTA and CDR2 is FQGNSA. CDR3 size: 18 residues. The CDR3, as DNA: TGTGCCAGCAGTAGGATACTAGCGGGAGGCTCTAGCACAGATACGCAGTATTTT. Translating gives CASSRILAGGSSTDTQYF.

This clone was seen a few times. V is TRBV12-3 or TRBV12-4 and J is TRBJ1-1; D remains unclear. Between the trimmed V and J ends, which lost 4 bases and 0 bases, there was a span of 6 bases. This CDR3 has 13 residues. The CDR3 reads CASSSTLNTEAFF. The CDR3 nucleotides are TGTGCCAGCAGTTCAACTCTGAACACTGAAGCTTTCTTT.

The V call is TRBV7-2, the J call TRBJ2-3; D may be TRBD2 (5 bases). Germline CDR1 SGHTA, CDR2 FQGNSA. V lost 1 base and J 0 bases, leaving 8 bases between the germline ends. CDR3 length: 15 amino acids. CDR3 amino acids: CASSLVSDSTDTQYF. The CDR3 bases are TGTGCCAGCAGCTTAGTTAGCGACAGCACAGATACGCAGTATTTT.